These T cell receptor beta chains were read from a single sample in a study of shared clonotypes between healthy human individuals. Profiled with immunoSEQ multiplex PCR; TCRdb holds only in-frame clones, not every one. The table shows approximately 620,000 clones, with roughly 97% occurring only once. What was sequenced was naive CD4+ T cells sorted from blood. These receptors were obtained from a woman in her twenties or thirties in good health. Both conserved end residues are part of each CDR3. D genes are given only for firm matches. Some rows have no size entry. The others give once, few or many, or a class for an expanded clone.

d_gene	v_gene	j_gene	abundance	CDR3aa	CDR3nt
-	TRBV5-1	TRBJ1-4	-	CASSLDHGRARLPRQLFF	TGCGCCAGCAGCTTGGATCACGGCAGGGCCAGACTCCCAAGGCAACTGTTTTTT
TRBD1	TRBV6-1	TRBJ1-3	-	CASSLQGANGNTIYF	TGTGCCAGCAGCCTACAGGGGGCGAATGGAAACACCATATATTTT
-	TRBV27	TRBJ1-2	-	CASSPDSYGYTF	TGTGCCAGCAGTCCCGACAGCTATGGCTACACCTTC
-	TRBV6-1	TRBJ1-5	-	CASKITLPENQPQHF	TGTGCCAGCAAGATAACTTTACCGGAGAATCAGCCCCAGCATTTT
-	TRBV28	TRBJ1-5	-	CASSFARGARNQPQHF	TGTGCCAGCAGTTTCGCGCGAGGGGCCCGCAATCAGCCCCAGCATTTT
-	TRBV18	TRBJ1-5	once	CASSPGGPPQPQHF	TGTGCCAGCTCACCAGGTGGACCGCCACAGCCCCAGCATTTT
-	TRBV9	TRBJ1-4	-	CASSVGGVQSLEKLFF	TGTGCCAGCAGCGTAGGCGGAGTCCAGAGTTTGGAAAAACTGTTTTTT
-	TRBV5-1	TRBJ2-3	-	CASSTGLRSTDTQYF	TGCGCCAGCAGCACGGGACTCCGTAGCACAGATACGCAGTATTTT
-	TRBV5-8	TRBJ2-7	once	CASSLKRYYEQYF	TGTGCCAGCAGCTTGAAGAGATACTACGAGCAGTACTTC
-	TRBV6-6	TRBJ1-5	once	CASGAGDSNQPQHF	TGTGCCAGCGGGGCCGGGGACAGCAATCAGCCCCAGCATTTT
-	TRBV18	TRBJ1-1	few	CASSPQDTEAFF	TGTGCCAGCTCACCACAGGACACTGAAGCTTTCTTT
-	TRBV7-8	TRBJ1-2	-	CASTLSRRDYGYTF	TGTGCCAGCACCCTTTCCCGGAGGGACTATGGCTACACCTTC
-	TRBV5-5	TRBJ1-5	-	CASSLYYSTHQPQHF	TGTGCCAGCAGCTTGTATTACAGTACACATCAGCCCCAGCATTTT
-	TRBV5-1	TRBJ2-5	-	CASSSSRLSLQETQYF	TGCGCCAGCAGCTCCTCTCGGTTGAGTCTCCAAGAGACCCAGTACTTC
-	TRBV28	TRBJ1-2	-	CASLASGDPIYGYTF	TGTGCCAGCCTAGCTTCGGGAGATCCGATCTATGGCTACACCTTC
TRBD1	TRBV28	TRBJ2-7	-	CASSSAGQEAIEQYF	TGTGCCAGCAGTTCGGCGGGACAGGAGGCCATCGAGCAGTACTTC
TRBD1	TRBV11-3	TRBJ1-1	-	CASSFSGGSEAFF	TGTGCCAGCAGCTTTTCAGGGGGAAGTGAAGCTTTCTTT
TRBD2	TRBV19	TRBJ2-7	-	CASSIAAGGPYEQYF	TGTGCCAGTAGTATCGCAGCGGGAGGGCCCTACGAGCAGTACTTC
TRBD2	TRBV28	TRBJ2-7	-	CASTPGRVAYEQYF	TGTGCCAGCACTCCGGGGAGGGTTGCCTACGAGCAGTACTTC
-	TRBV18	TRBJ2-7	once	CASSRIQGGHEQYF	TGTGCCAGCTCACGGATTCAGGGCGGGCACGAGCAGTACTTC
-	TRBV2	TRBJ2-7	-	CASRLDRTYEQYF	TGTGCCAGCAGATTGGACCGGACCTACGAGCAGTACTTC
-	TRBV11-2	TRBJ2-4	-	CASSFVGGAKNIQYF	TGTGCCAGCAGCTTCGTGGGCGGGGCCAAAAACATTCAGTACTTC
-	TRBV20-1	TRBJ2-1	-	CSAKLINEQFF	TGCAGTGCTAAACTAATCAATGAGCAGTTCTTC
TRBD1	TRBV28	TRBJ1-1	-	CASSFDRAGPAFF	TGTGCCAGCAGTTTCGACAGGGCAGGGCCGGCTTTCTTT
TRBD2	TRBV14	TRBJ2-1	-	CASSPIWGGANNEQFF	TGTGCCAGCAGCCCTATTTGGGGAGGGGCGAACAATGAGCAGTTCTTC
TRBD1	TRBV19	TRBJ2-7	-	CASSPGTVGEQYF	TGTGCCAGTAGTCCCGGGACAGTGGGCGAGCAGTACTTC
-	TRBV15	TRBJ2-7	once	CATSRDRRTTDEQYF	TGTGCCACCAGCAGAGATCGACGGACTACCGACGAGCAGTACTTC
-	TRBV5-4	TRBJ1-4	-	CASSSKTGTNEKLFF	TGTGCCAGCAGCTCAAAAACAGGGACTAATGAAAAACTGTTTTTT
-	TRBV29-1	TRBJ2-3	-	CSVDDGASDTQYF	TGCAGCGTTGATGACGGGGCCTCAGATACGCAGTATTTT
TRBD1	TRBV6-1	TRBJ2-5	-	CASSEQPGGETQYF	TGTGCCAGCAGTGAACAGCCAGGGGGCGAGACCCAGTACTTC
TRBD2	TRBV5-1	TRBJ2-7	-	CASSSLAGVYEQYF	TGCGCCAGCAGCAGTCTAGCGGGAGTTTACGAGCAGTACTTC
-	TRBV5-6	TRBJ1-4	-	CASSLEGVKTAGREKLFF	TGTGCCAGCAGCTTGGAAGGGGTTAAAACCGCTGGGCGGGAAAAACTGTTTTTT
-	TRBV14	TRBJ2-5	-	CASSPGKTQYF	TGTGCCAGCAGCCCGGGAAAGACCCAGTACTTC
TRBD2	TRBV5-1	TRBJ2-3	once	CASSLGLAGGVDTQYF	TGCGCCAGCAGCTTGGGACTAGCGGGAGGTGTAGATACGCAGTATTTT
TRBD1	TRBV7-6	TRBJ1-1	-	CASSPRTGMNTEAFF	TGTGCCAGCAGCCCACGGACAGGGATGAACACTGAAGCTTTCTTT
-	TRBV18	TRBJ2-2	-	CASSSSRGNTGELFF	TGTGCCAGCTCGTCCAGCAGGGGGAACACCGGGGAGCTGTTTTTT
-	TRBV5-1	TRBJ2-3	once	CASSGSEEGTQYF	TGCGCCAGCAGCGGATCGGAGGAAGGTACGCAGTATTTT
-	TRBV7-9	TRBJ1-4	-	CASSSPPRPGREEKLFF	TGTGCCAGCAGCTCCCCCCCGCGTCCGGGGCGAGAGGAAAAACTGTTTTTT
-	TRBV28	TRBJ2-2	-	CASSSGRRLYTGELFF	TGTGCCAGCAGTTCCGGCAGGAGGTTGTACACCGGGGAGCTGTTTTTT
-	TRBV6-1	TRBJ1-5	-	CASTVNWGGNQPQHF	TGTGCCAGCACCGTAAACTGGGGGGGCAATCAGCCCCAGCATTTT
TRBD1	TRBV4-1	TRBJ1-2	-	CASSQVGTGKFFSYGYTF	TGCGCCAGCAGCCAAGTGGGGACAGGGAAATTCTTCTCGTATGGCTACACCTTC
-	TRBV11-2	TRBJ1-3	-	CASSLTANSGNTIYF	TGTGCCAGCAGCTTAACAGCGAACTCTGGAAACACCATATATTTT
-	TRBV7-9	TRBJ1-1	-	CASSLSTGRSEAFF	TGTGCCAGCAGCTTATCTACGGGACGATCCGAAGCTTTCTTT
-	TRBV30	TRBJ2-7	-	CAWSVVGVLYEQYF	TGTGCCTGGAGTGTTGTTGGAGTCCTATACGAGCAGTACTTC
TRBD1	TRBV28	TRBJ1-5	-	CASSKGTGKNQPQHF	TGTGCCAGCAGTAAGGGGACAGGCAAAAATCAGCCCCAGCATTTT
TRBD1	TRBV2	TRBJ1-2	-	CASTGPPDRDGIWYGYTF	TGTGCCAGCACCGGGCCTCCGGACAGGGACGGTATATGGTATGGCTACACCTTC
-	TRBV7-9	TRBJ1-4	-	CASSLGPVNEKLFF	TGTGCCAGCAGCTTAGGACCGGTTAATGAAAAACTGTTTTTT
-	TRBV5-6	TRBJ2-3	-	CASSLNQHTQYF	TGTGCCAGCAGCCTGAACCAGCATACGCAGTATTTT